Presented here are 28 T cell receptor beta chains from one specimen sequenced in a study of CD8 T cells in ankylosing spondylitis. Antigens of these TCRs are unknown. Using its own MiXCR run on the 5' RACE reads, TCRdb lists one record per CDR3 protein. Counted here are 750,000 to 850,000 distinct CDR3 sequences, about 10% occurring once; the ten biggest clones make up approximately 0.46%. Study-wide findings and caveats: Characteristic, it appeared, of ankylosing spondylitis blood was a TCR beta motif of several highly homologous variants.

The sequencing sample was made of blood, either unsorted or a sorted T cell fraction (not recorded which). Receptor source: a male donor with ankylosing spondylitis.

The rearrangement joins TRBV11-2 to TRBJ2-7; 9 bases fit TRBD2. Trimming removed 0 bases from V and 3 bases from J; junction bases left unmatched: 6. In germline, CDR1 is SGHAT, CDR2 FQNNGV. This CDR3 region has 16 residues. The CDR3 DNA sequence: TGTGCCAGCAGCTTAGATCATGGACTAGCGATCTACGAGCAGTACTTC. Translating gives CASSLDHGLAIYEQYF.

This clonotype was recorded many times. The V call is TRBV5-1, the J call TRBJ1-2, with a possible D match to TRBD1 (6 bases). The CDR3 is 13 amino acids. V lost 0 bases to trimming and J lost 9 bases, with 12 bases between them. The germline V gene encodes CDR1 SGHRS and CDR2 YFSETQ. The CDR3 nucleotides read TGCGCCAGCAGCTTGGAGGGGGTTTGTCGCTACACCTTC. Protein: CASSLEGVCRYTF.

This clonotype has a handful of counts. The rearrangement uses TRBV20-1 and TRBJ2-1, with a tentative D call TRBD2 (6 bases). Germline CDR1 and CDR2: DFQATT and SNEGSKA (reference sequence). The CDR3 contains 17 residues. V shed 4 bases and J shed 1 base, with 20 bases lying between them. CDR3 coding DNA: TGCAGTGCTATCTCAACCGGGGGAACCCAATCCTACAATGAGCAGTTCTTC. Protein product: CSAISTGGTQSYNEQFF.

In its sample, this clonotype was seen many times. This chain uses TRBV20-1 with TRBJ2-6; D unresolved. This CDR3 has 13 amino acids. Trimming shortened V by 2 bases and J by 4 bases, and 6 bases separated the two germline ends. The germline CDR1 and CDR2 sequences are DFQATT and SNEGSKA (reference sequence). The CDR3 reads CSARQPGANVLTF. The CDR3 DNA is TGCAGTGCTAGACAGCCCGGGGCCAACGTCCTGACTTTC.

This clonotype was counted only a few times. This rearrangement joins TRBV28 to TRBJ2-2; D call uncertain. CDR3 length: 12 amino acids. CDR1 and CDR2 from the germline V gene are MDHEN and SYDVKM. With 7 bases removed from V and 8 bases from J, the gap between germline ends came to 11 bases. The CDR3 coding sequence is TGTGCCAGCAAGGAACAACCTGGGGAGCTGTTTTTT. Translation gives CASKEQPGELFF.

This clonotype came up many times. This chain joins TRBV7-2 and TRBJ2-7; 7 bases are a match to TRBD1. J lost 1 base, V lost 4 bases, and 4 bases had no gene match. This CDR3 contains 14 residues. CDR1 and CDR2 from the germline V gene are SGHTA and FQGNSA. CDR3 in amino acids: CASSYRQGSYEQYF. The CDR3 DNA reads TGTGCCAGCAGCTACAGACAGGGTTCCTACGAGCAGTACTTC.

A few counts support this clonotype. The V and J genes are TRBV18 and TRBJ2-5, with 8 nucleotides matching TRBD2. CDR3 length: 15 amino acids. Germline CDR1 reads KGHSH; CDR2 reads LQKENI. After removal of 3 bases from V and 5 bases from J, the junction contained 8 bases not matched to a gene. The CDR3 spells CASSPRGLAWETQYF. CDR3 nucleotides: TGTGCCAGCTCACCTCGAGGACTAGCTTGGGAGACCCAGTACTTC.

This chain links TRBV20-1 with TRBJ2-7; TRBD2 is a possible D gene (5 bases). This CDR3 is built from 12 residues. CDR1 DFQATT and CDR2 SNEGSKA come from the germline V gene (reference sequence). V shed 3 bases and J shed 1 base, with 7 bases lying between them. This CDR3 reads CSARDWSYEQYF. The DNA for the CDR3 is TGCAGTGCTAGGGACTGGTCCTACGAGCAGTACTTC.

This chain connects TRBV5-5 to TRBJ1-3; no definite D call. V lost 5 bases, J lost 4 bases, and 10 bases lay in between. The CDR3 has 13 amino acids. Per germline, CDR1 SGHKS and CDR2 YYEKEE (reference sequence). CDR3 DNA: TGTGCCAGCAGAGAACAGCCGGGAAACACCATATATTTT. It specifies CASREQPGNTIYF.

This clonotype was detected many times. The chain employs TRBV20-1 and TRBJ2-1; D remains unclear. The CDR3 is 13 amino acids. Germline CDR1 reads DFQATT; CDR2 reads SNEGSKA (reference sequence). Trimming stripped 0 bases from V and 2 bases from J, with 5 bases between. CDR3 amino acids: CSARDWTYNEQFF. CDR3 DNA: TGCAGTGCTAGAGATTGGACCTACAATGAGCAGTTCTTC.

CDR3 DNA sequence: TGTGCCAGCAGCGAATGGACAGGGGGCTTCACTGAAGCTTTCTTT. This gives the protein CASSEWTGGFTEAFF. The chain joins TRBV7-9 to TRBJ1-1, with 11 bases identical to TRBD1. The CDR3 runs to 15 residues. J lost 4 bases, V lost 5 bases, and 6 bases had no gene match. Germline CDR1 and CDR2: SEHNR and FQNEAQ (reference sequence).

This clonotype has a handful of counts. The rearrangement uses TRBV6-2 or TRBV6-3 and TRBJ1-5, with a weak D call TRBD1 (5 bases). CDR3 size: 12 residues. V was pared by 10 bases and J by 7 bases, with 14 bases between. The germline V gene encodes CDR1 MNHEY and CDR2 SVGEGT. The CDR3 bases are TGTGCCACGTCCCCCAGGGACCAGCCCCAGCATTTT. This translates into CATSPRDQPQHF.

This clonotype was detected a few times. The chain has TRBV6-2 or TRBV6-3 and TRBJ2-7, with 8 bases aligning to TRBD2. This CDR3 contains 15 residues. Germline V gene sequence: CDR1 MNHEY, CDR2 SVGEGT. V trimming: 3 bases; J trimming: 5 bases; junction bases outside the gene matches: 9. The CDR3 sequence: CASSYLSAGVNEQYF. The CDR3 DNA sequence: TGTGCCAGCAGTTATCTTTCAGCGGGAGTAAACGAGCAGTACTTC.

This clonotype was observed a few times. The rearrangement joins TRBV7-2 to TRBJ2-1, with 7 nucleotides matching TRBD2. J lost 1 base, V lost 2 bases, and 8 bases had no gene match. This CDR3 region has 17 residues. The germline gives CDR1 SGHTA, CDR2 FQGNSA. The CDR3 region is CASSLWAGEGSYNEQFF. For the CDR3, the DNA is TGTGCCAGCAGCTTATGGGCGGGGGAGGGATCCTACAATGAGCAGTTCTTC.

This clonotype was seen at least ten times. This rearrangement joins TRBV20-1 to TRBJ2-5; 7 positions match TRBD2. CDR1 DFQATT and CDR2 SNEGSKA come from the germline V gene (reference sequence). The CDR3 covers 12 residues. V shed 1 base and J 6 bases; nucleotides not matched to a gene: 2. CDR3 region: CSARVGGKTQYF. The DNA of the CDR3 is TGCAGTGCTAGAGTGGGGGGGAAGACCCAGTACTTC.

The chain combines TRBV4-2 with TRBJ2-7; D is possibly TRBD2 (5 bases). Germline-derived CDR1 and CDR2 are LGHNA and YNFKEQ. The V end lost 9 bases, the J end lost 2 bases, and 14 bases lay between the germline ends. This CDR3 is 13 amino acids long. CDR3 sequence (DNA): TGTGCCAGGGGCCCCGGACTCGCCTACGAGCAGTACTTC. Translating it yields CARGPGLAYEQYF.

A few counts support this clonotype. This sequence joins TRBV20-1 and TRBJ1-2; tentatively, D is TRBD1 (5 bases). Between the trimmed V and J ends, which lost 6 bases and 7 bases, there was a span of 21 bases. The CDR3 covers 14 residues. Germline-derived CDR1 and CDR2 are DFQATT and SNEGSKA (reference sequence). The CDR3 DNA follows: TGCAGTGCGGACCCTAGCAGGGTAGCATCTGGCTACACCTTC. Its translation is CSADPSRVASGYTF.

The chain links TRBV7-3 to TRBJ2-3; D not certain. Trimming took 6 bases from V and 2 from J, leaving 12 bases between them. The V gene's germline CDR1 is SGHTA and CDR2 FQGTGA. The CDR3 sequence is 14 residues long. For the CDR3, the DNA is TGTGCCAGCAGTCCCGACCGGTACACAGATACGCAGTATTTT. Amino acids: CASSPDRYTDTQYF.

The sample holds a few counts of this clonotype. CDR3 bases: TGCAGTGCTTTAAAGCGGGAGGGCCAAGAGACCCAGTACTTC. It is translated as CSALKREGQETQYF. This rearrangement joins TRBV20-1 to TRBJ2-5, with 10 bases that match TRBD2. The J segment lost 1 base and the V segment lost 5 bases, leaving 4 bases of the junction unmatched. Germline lookup yields CDR1 DFQATT and CDR2 SNEGSKA (reference sequence). The CDR3 has 14 residues.

The gene calls are TRBV12-3 or TRBV12-4 and TRBJ2-4; D is undetermined. The V and J ends lost 8 bases and 2 bases respectively, with 13 bases between them. This CDR3 has 14 amino acids. The CDR3 coding sequence is TGTGCCAGCGGGTCTTGGTCCTCCAAAAACATTCAGTACTTC. Its protein is CASGSWSSKNIQYF.

This clonotype was counted a few times. The chain joins TRBV10-3 to TRBJ2-1; 13 nucleotides line up with TRBD2. The V segment lost 6 bases and the J segment 10 bases; nucleotides outside the gene matches: 9. CDR1 is ENHRY and CDR2 is SYGVKD in the germline V gene. The CDR3 extends over 15 amino acids. CDR3: CAIRGTSGDGGEQFF. CDR3 coding DNA: TGTGCCATCAGGGGGACTAGCGGGGATGGAGGGGAGCAGTTCTTC.

This clonotype was recorded at least ten times. The chain carries TRBV29-1 and TRBJ2-2; 7 nucleotides agree with TRBD1. This CDR3 spans 13 amino acids. Trimming at V came to 7 bases and at J to 2 bases, leaving 4 bases not matched to a gene. Germline V gives CDR1 SQVTM, CDR2 ANQGSEA. The CDR3: CSGHRGNTGELFF. CDR3 nucleotide sequence: TGCAGCGGGCACAGGGGAAACACCGGGGAGCTGTTTTTT.

This clonotype was observed many times. V and J are TRBV20-1 and TRBJ2-7; TRBD1 matches at 9 bases. With 4 bases clipped from V and 3 bases from J, the junction kept 7 bases outside the gene matches. Per germline, CDR1 DFQATT and CDR2 SNEGSKA (reference sequence). This CDR3 has 14 residues. The DNA for the CDR3 is TGCAGTGCTATACCGGGACAGGGAGTCTACGAGCAGTACTTC. As protein: CSAIPGQGVYEQYF.

This clonotype was seen ten or more times. The chain joins TRBV12-3 or TRBV12-4 to TRBJ2-3; D is undetermined. The CDR3 spans 13 residues. V was trimmed by 7 bases and J by 5 bases, leaving 13 bases between them. The CDR3 bases are TGTGCCAGCAACCTTGGGAACCAAGATACGCAGTATTTT. Protein product: CASNLGNQDTQYF.

In this sample, this clonotype turned up many times. The rearrangement joins TRBV5-1 to TRBJ2-2; the D is unclear. Germline V CDR1 and CDR2: SGHRS, YFSETQ. The CDR3 is 14 amino acids. The V gene lost 0 bases and the J gene lost 4 bases, with 7 bases spanning the gap. The CDR3 protein is CASSLAATTGELFF. CDR3 nucleotides: TGCGCCAGCAGCTTGGCAGCGACCACCGGGGAGCTGTTTTTT.

This chain links TRBV14 with TRBJ2-2; possible D gene TRBD1, 5 bases. CDR1 is SGHDN and CDR2 is FVKESK in the germline V gene. There are 16 residues in the CDR3. V was shortened by 1 base and J by 4 bases, with 13 bases between the two germline ends. CDR3 loop: CASSQVGPRGTGELFF. For the CDR3, the DNA is TGTGCCAGCAGCCAAGTTGGCCCTAGGGGCACCGGGGAGCTGTTTTTT.

The chain carries TRBV27 and TRBJ2-2, with D tentatively TRBD2 (6 bases). The CDR3 extends over 15 amino acids. Germline values: CDR1 MNHEY, CDR2 SMNVEV (reference sequence). V dropped 1 base and J dropped 6 bases, with 12 bases sitting between them. The DNA of the CDR3 is TGTGCCAGCAGTTTATGGGCGGGGAGATCCGGGGAGCTGTTTTTT. Protein sequence: CASSLWAGRSGELFF.

This clonotype was seen a handful of times. The rearrangement links TRBV4-3 to TRBJ2-7; D is unresolved. V lost 5 bases to trimming and J lost 9 bases, with 17 bases between them. The CDR3 is made up of 13 amino acids. CDR1 is LGHNA and CDR2 is YSLEER in the germline V gene. The CDR3 DNA is TGCGCCAGCAGCTCCCGGACCGATTCAAGGCAGTACTTC. It encodes CASSSRTDSRQYF.